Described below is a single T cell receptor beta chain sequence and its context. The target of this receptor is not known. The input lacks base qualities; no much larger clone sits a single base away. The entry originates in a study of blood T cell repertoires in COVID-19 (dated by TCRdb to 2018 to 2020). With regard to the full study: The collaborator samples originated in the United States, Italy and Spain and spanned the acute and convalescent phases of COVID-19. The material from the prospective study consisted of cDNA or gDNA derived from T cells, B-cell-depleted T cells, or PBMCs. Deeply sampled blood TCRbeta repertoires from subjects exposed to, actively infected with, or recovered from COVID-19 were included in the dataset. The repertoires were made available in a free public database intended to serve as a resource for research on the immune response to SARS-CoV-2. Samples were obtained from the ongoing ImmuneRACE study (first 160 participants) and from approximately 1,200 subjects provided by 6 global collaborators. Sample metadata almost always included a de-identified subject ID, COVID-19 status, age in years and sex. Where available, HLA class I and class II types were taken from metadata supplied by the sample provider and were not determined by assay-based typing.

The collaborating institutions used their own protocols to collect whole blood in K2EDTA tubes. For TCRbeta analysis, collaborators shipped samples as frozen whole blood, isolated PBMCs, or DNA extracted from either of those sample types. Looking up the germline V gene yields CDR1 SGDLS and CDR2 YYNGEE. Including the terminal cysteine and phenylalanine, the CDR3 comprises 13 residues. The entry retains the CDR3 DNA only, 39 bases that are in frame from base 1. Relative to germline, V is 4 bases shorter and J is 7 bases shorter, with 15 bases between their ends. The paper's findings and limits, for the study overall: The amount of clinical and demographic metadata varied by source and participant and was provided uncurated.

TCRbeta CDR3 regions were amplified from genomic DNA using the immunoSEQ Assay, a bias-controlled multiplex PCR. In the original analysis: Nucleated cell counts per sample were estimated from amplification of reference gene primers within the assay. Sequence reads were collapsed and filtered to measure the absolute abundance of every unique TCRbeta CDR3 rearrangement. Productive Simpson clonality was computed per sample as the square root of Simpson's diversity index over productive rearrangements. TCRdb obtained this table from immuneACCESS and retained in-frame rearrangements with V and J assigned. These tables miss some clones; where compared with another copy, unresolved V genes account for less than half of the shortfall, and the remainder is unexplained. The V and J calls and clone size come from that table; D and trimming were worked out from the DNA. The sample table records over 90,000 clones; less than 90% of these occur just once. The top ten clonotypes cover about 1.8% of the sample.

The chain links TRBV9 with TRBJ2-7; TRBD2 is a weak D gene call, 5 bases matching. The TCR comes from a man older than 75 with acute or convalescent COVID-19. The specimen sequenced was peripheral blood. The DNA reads TGTGCCAGCAGCCCTACTAGTTCTGGGGAGCAGTACTTC. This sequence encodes CASSPTSSGEQYF.